This TCR beta chain was sequenced during a study of blood T cell repertoires in COVID-19. J gave up 5 bases and V 7 bases, and 8 bases lay outside the gene matches. The CDR3 is 14 amino acids. Germline V gives CDR1 SNHLY, CDR2 FYNNEI. Here immunoSEQ multiplex PCR was the method, and the copy in TCRdb shows in-frame clones only, minus some. Found here are 150,000 to 190,000 clones, 76% of them singletons; the top ten hold 3.7%. This rearrangement joins TRBV2 to TRBJ1-5; TRBD1 matches 7 bases. The sequence was obtained from a woman older than 75 with acute or convalescent COVID-19. The sequenced material came from peripheral blood. Written as DNA, the CDR3 is TGTGCCAGCACTTTCGCAACAGGGGATCAGCCCCAGCATTTT. This gives the protein CASTFATGDQPQHF. Full variable domain (missing parts from reference TRBV2 and TRBJ1-5): EPEVTQTPSHQVTQMGQEVILRCVPISNHLYFYWYRQILGQKVEFLVSFYNNEISEKSEIFDDQFSVERPDGSNFTLKIRSTKLEDSAMYFCASTFATGDQPQHFGDGTRLSIL.